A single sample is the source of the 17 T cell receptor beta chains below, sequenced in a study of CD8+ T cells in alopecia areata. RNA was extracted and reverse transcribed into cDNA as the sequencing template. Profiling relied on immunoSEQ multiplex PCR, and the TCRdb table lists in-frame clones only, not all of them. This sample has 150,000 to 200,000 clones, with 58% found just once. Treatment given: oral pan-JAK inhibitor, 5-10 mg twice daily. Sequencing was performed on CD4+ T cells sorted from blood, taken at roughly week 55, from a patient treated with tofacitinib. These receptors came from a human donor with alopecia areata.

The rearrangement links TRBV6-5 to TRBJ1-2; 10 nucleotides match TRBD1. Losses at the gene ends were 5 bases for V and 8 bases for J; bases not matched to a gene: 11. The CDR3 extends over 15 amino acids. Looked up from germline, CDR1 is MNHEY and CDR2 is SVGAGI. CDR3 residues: CASSPTPTGGSGYTF. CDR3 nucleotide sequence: TGTGCCAGCAGTCCCACCCCGACAGGGGGCTCCGGCTACACCTTC.

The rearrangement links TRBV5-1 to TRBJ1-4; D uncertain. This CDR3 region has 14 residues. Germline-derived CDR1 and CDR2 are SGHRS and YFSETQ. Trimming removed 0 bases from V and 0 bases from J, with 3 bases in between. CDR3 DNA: TGCGCCAGCAGCTTGGCGCCAACTAATGAAAAACTGTTTTTT. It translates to CASSLAPTNEKLFF.

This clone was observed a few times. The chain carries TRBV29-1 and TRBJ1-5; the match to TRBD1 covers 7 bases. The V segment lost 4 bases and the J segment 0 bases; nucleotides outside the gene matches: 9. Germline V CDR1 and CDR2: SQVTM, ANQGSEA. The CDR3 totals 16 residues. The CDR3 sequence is CSVATGQAYSNQPQHF. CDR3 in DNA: TGCAGCGTTGCAACCGGACAGGCTTATAGCAATCAGCCCCAGCATTTT.

The CDR3 nucleotides read TGTGCCAGCAGTGAAGTAGCCTATGGCTACACCTTC. As protein: CASSEVAYGYTF. The gene calls are TRBV2 and TRBJ1-2; D ambiguous. The CDR3 length is 12 residues. V was clipped by 1 base and J by 4 bases, with 4 bases between them. The V gene's germline CDR1 is SNHLY and CDR2 FYNNEI.

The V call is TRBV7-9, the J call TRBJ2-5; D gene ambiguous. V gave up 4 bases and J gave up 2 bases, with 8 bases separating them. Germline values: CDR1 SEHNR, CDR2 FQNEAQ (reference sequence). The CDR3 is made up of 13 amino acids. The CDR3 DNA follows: TGTGCCAGCAGCTCAGAGCTACAAGAGACCCAGTACTTC. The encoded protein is CASSSELQETQYF.

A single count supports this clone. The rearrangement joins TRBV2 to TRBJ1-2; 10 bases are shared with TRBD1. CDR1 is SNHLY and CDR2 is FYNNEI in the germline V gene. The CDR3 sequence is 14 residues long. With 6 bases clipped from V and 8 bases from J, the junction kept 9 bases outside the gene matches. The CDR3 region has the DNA TGTGCCAGCAGCTCCCGGGACAGGGGATCGGGCTACACCTTC. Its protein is CASSSRDRGSGYTF.

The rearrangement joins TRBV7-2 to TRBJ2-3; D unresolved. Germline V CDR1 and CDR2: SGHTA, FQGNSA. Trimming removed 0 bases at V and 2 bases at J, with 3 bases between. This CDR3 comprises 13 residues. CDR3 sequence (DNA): TGTGCCAGCAGCTTAGCTTACACAGATACGCAGTATTTT. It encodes CASSLAYTDTQYF.

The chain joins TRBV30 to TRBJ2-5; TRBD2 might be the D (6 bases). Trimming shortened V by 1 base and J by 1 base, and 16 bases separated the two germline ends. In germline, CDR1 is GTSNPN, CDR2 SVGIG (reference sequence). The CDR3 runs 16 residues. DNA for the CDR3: TGTGCCTGGAGTGCGGCGGGGCCAGTAATCCAAGAGACCCAGTACTTC. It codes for CAWSAAGPVIQETQYF.

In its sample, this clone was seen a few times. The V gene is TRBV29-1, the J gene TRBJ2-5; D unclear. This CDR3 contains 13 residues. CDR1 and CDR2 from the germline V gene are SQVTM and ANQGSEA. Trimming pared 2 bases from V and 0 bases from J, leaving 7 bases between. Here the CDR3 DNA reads TGCAGCGTTGAATTTGGCCACCAAGAGACCCAGTACTTC. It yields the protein CSVEFGHQETQYF. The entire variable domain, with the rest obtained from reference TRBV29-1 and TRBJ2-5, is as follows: SAVISQKPSRDICQRGTSLTIQCQVDSQVTMMFWYRQQPGQSLTLIATANQGSEATYESGFVIDKFPISRPNLTFSTLTVSNMSPEDSSIYLCSVEFGHQETQYFGPGTRLLVL.

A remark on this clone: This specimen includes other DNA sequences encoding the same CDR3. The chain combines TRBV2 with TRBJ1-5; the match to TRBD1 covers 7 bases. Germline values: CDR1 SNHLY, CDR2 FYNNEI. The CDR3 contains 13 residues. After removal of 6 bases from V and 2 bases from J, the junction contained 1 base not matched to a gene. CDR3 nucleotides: TGTGCCAGCAGCGGGACAGGCAATCAGCCCCAGCATTTT. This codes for CASSGTGNQPQHF.

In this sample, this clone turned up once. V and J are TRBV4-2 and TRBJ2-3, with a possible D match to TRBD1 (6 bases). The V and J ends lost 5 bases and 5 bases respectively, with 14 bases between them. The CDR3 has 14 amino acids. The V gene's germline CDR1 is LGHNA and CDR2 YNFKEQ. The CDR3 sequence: CASSRTEFQDTQYF. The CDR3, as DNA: TGTGCCAGCAGCAGGACAGAGTTCCAAGATACGCAGTATTTT.

For the CDR3, the DNA is TGTGCCAGCAGTGTACGGATCAACACTGAAGCTTTCTTT. This codes for CASSVRINTEAFF. The chain uses TRBV6-1 and TRBJ1-1; unclear D gene. CDR1 and CDR2 from the germline V gene are MNHNS and SASEGT. The ends were cut back, 4 bases at V and 2 bases at J, with 8 bases in the middle. The CDR3 spans 13 residues.

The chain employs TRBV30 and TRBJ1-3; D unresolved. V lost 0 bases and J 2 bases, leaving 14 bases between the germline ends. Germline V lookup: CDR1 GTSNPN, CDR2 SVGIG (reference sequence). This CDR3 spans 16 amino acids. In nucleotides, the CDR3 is TGTGCCTGGAGTGTACTGGTTCAGTCGGCTGGAAACACCATATATTTT. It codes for CAWSVLVQSAGNTIYF.

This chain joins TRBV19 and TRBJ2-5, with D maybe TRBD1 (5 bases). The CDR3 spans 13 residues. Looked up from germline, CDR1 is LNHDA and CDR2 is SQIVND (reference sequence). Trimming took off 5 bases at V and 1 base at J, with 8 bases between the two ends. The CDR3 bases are TGTGCCAGTAGTGTGACAGCCCAAGAGACCCAGTACTTC. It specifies CASSVTAQETQYF. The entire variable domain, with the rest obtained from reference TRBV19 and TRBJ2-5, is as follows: DGGITQSPKYLFRKEGQNVTLSCEQNLNHDAMYWYRQDPGQGLRLIYYSQIVNDFQKGDIAEGYSVSREKKESFPLTVTSAQKNPTAFYLCASSVTAQETQYFGPGTRLLVL.

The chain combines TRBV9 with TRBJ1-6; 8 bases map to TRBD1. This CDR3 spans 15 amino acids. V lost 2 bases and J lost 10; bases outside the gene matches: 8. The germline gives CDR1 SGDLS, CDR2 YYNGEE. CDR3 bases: TGTGCCAGCAGCGTGGGACAGGCGCTTGACTCACCCCTCCACTTT. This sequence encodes CASSVGQALDSPLHF. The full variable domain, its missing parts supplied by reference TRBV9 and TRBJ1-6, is DSGVTQTPKHLITATGQRVTLRCSPRSGDLSVYWYQQSLDQGLQFLIQYYNGEERAKGNILERFSAQQFPDLHSELNLSSLELGDSALYFCASSVGQALDSPLHFGNGTRLTVT.

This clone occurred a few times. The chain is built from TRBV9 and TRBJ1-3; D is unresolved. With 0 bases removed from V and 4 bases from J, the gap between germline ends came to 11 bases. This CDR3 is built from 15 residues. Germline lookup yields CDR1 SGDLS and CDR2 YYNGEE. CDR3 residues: CASSVGGGNGNTIYF. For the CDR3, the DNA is TGTGCCAGCAGCGTAGGTGGAGGGAACGGAAACACCATATATTTT. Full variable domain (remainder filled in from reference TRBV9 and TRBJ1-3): DSGVTQTPKHLITATGQRVTLRCSPRSGDLSVYWYQQSLDQGLQFLIQYYNGEERAKGNILERFSAQQFPDLHSELNLSSLELGDSALYFCASSVGGGNGNTIYFGEGSWLTVV.

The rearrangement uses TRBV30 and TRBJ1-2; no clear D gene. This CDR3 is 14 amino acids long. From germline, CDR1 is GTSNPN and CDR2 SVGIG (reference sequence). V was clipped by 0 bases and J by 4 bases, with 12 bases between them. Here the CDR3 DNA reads TGTGCCTGGAGTGTAGTCCCGGGAAGCTATGGCTACACCTTC. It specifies CAWSVVPGSYGYTF.